This T cell receptor (beta chain) was recovered during a study of neoadjuvant anti-PD-1 for oral cavity cancer. Study summary: Around day 43, patients without progression received a fourth nivolumab dose before surgery.

Study-level findings and limits: Higher pretreatment blood Treg/Th17 ratios correlated with higher pretreatment blood and lower post-treatment tumor TCRbeta clonality.

The CDR3 has 18 amino acids. Germline assignment: CDR1 SGHDT and CDR2 YYEEEE. V dropped 0 bases and J dropped 0; count of bases not matched to a gene: 7. Remarks on this clone: Its antigen is unknown.

Regarding time point: after neoadjuvant nivolumab, at surgical resection. Patients had HPV-negative, locally advanced oral cavity squamous cell carcinoma. Profiled with immunoSEQ multiplex PCR; TCRdb holds only in-frame clones, not every one. The sample gives about 39,000 clones, around 79% of which show up once; roughly 5% is in the top ten. This material consisted of PBMCs, taken after nivolumab (anti-PD-1) treatment. The sequence came from a person between 35 and 79 years old with oral cavity squamous cell carcinoma. The rearrangement joins TRBV5-6 to TRBJ2-3; TRBD2 agrees at 10 bases. DNA of the CDR3: TGTGCCAGCAGCTTGGAGCGGGGGGGCAAGTATAGCACAGATACGCAGTATTTT. Encoded protein: CASSLERGGKYSTDTQYF.